This T cell receptor (beta chain) was sequenced in a study of blood T cell repertoires in COVID-19. The overall study: The United States, Italy and Spain provided the acute and convalescent COVID-19 samples. Sources were T cells, B-cell-depleted T cells, or PBMCs; the material itself was cDNA or gDNA.

Germline lookup yields CDR1 MRHNA and CDR2 SNTAGT. The CDR3 runs 14 residues. V lost 5 bases, J lost 2 bases, and 3 bases stayed unmatched. As processed by the authors: It was from reference gene primer amplification that nucleated cell counts were estimated. Only in-frame clones appear in the TCRdb table, and some are missing; sequencing was by immunoSEQ multiplex PCR. V, J and clone size derive from that table, while D and trimming were established from the DNA sequence. The repertoire holds tens of thousands of clones, with around 80% as singletons. This receptor was taken from an elderly woman with active or convalescent COVID-19. Sequenced: peripheral blood. V gene TRBV6-4 combines with J gene TRBJ2-3; 8 positions match TRBD1. CDR3 nucleotide sequence: TGTGCCAGCAGTCAGGGGGCGAACACAGATACGCAGTATTTT. Its protein product is CASSQGANTDTQYF.